Below are 21 T cell receptor beta chains sequenced from a single sample in a study of beta chain features in type 1 diabetes. The authors reverse transcribed all of the isolated RNA, so sequencing captured expressed TCRB transcripts. Assay: immunoSEQ multiplex PCR; the TCRdb copy retains only in-frame clones and omits some. The sample has a few hundred thousand clones, roughly a tenth seen once. Antigen specificity for these receptors is unknown. Broader study findings: Type 1 diabetes patients showed a moderate but significant shortening of TCRB CDR3s in all four CD4+ subsets.

Sequencing used central memory CD4+ T cells from blood. Receptor source: a young man with type 1 diabetes.

A few counts support this clone. The chain links TRBV5-8 to TRBJ2-7; D gene ambiguous. V was trimmed by 2 bases and J by 4 bases, leaving 16 bases between them. CDR1 and CDR2 from the germline V gene are SGHTS and YDEGEE. The CDR3 has 15 residues. CDR3 residues: CASSFEVTLSYEQYF. CDR3 bases: TGTGCCAGCAGCTTTGAGGTGACCCTTTCTTACGAGCAGTACTTC.

The chain is built from TRBV18 and TRBJ2-5; 12 bases are a match to TRBD1. V lost 3 bases to trimming and J lost 11 bases; unmatched junction nucleotides: 10. The CDR3 extends over 15 amino acids. Germline V gene lookup returns CDR1 KGHSH and CDR2 LQKENI. As DNA, the CDR3 is TGTGCCAGCTCACCCTCGGGGACAGGGGGCGCTGGGCAGTACTTC. Amino acid sequence: CASSPSGTGGAGQYF.

V usage is TRBV18 and J usage is TRBJ2-3; 7 bases match TRBD1. The junction had 12 bases not matched to a gene; V was cut back by 3 bases and J by 3 bases. The CDR3 sequence is 17 residues long. CDR1 is KGHSH and CDR2 is LQKENI in the germline V gene. CDR3 sequence reads: CASSPRTGSSPTDTQYF. The CDR3 region has the DNA TGTGCCAGCTCACCCAGGACAGGAAGCAGTCCTACAGATACGCAGTATTTT.

The chain joins TRBV7-3 to TRBJ1-2; D uncertain. Germline V lookup: CDR1 SGHTA, CDR2 FQGTGA. The CDR3 spans 14 residues. The V and J ends lost 2 bases and 0 bases respectively, with 7 bases between them. Written as DNA, the CDR3 is TGTGCCAGCAGCTTATCCGGCACTAACTATGGCTACACCTTC. Protein sequence: CASSLSGTNYGYTF. The whole variable domain, filled in from reference TRBV7-3 and TRBJ1-2, reads GAGVSQTPSNKVTEKGKYVELRCDPISGHTALYWYRQSLGQGPEFLIYFQGTGAADDSGLPNDRFFAVRPEGSVSTLKIQRTERGDSAVYLCASSLSGTNYGYTFGSGTRLTVV.

A few counts support this clone. The chain is built from TRBV7-9 and TRBJ2-7, with 9 nucleotides matching TRBD1. With V trimmed by 4 bases and J by 2 bases, 6 bases remained unmatched. The CDR3 extends over 15 amino acids. The germline CDR1 and CDR2 sequences are SEHNR and FQNEAQ (reference sequence). As DNA, the CDR3 is TGTGCCAGCAGCTCGACAGGGGGAAAGACCTACGAGCAGTACTTC. Translated: CASSSTGGKTYEQYF. Variable domain in full (rest from reference TRBV7-9 and TRBJ2-7): DTGVSQNPRHKITKRGQNVTFRCDPISEHNRLYWYRQTLGQGPEFLTYFQNEAQLEKSRLLSDRFSAERPKGSFSTLEIQRTEQGDSAMYLCASSSTGGKTYEQYFGPGTRLTVT.

This clone turned up a few times. J is TRBJ2-3 and V is TRBV4-2; a weak D match, TRBD2 (5 bases). The CDR3 contains 13 residues. Trimming stripped 5 bases from V and 7 bases from J, with 13 bases between. Germline CDR1 reads LGHNA; CDR2 reads YNFKEQ. CDR3: CASSLDPDYTQYF. CDR3 bases: TGTGCCAGCAGCTTAGATCCGGACTATACGCAGTATTTT.

This clone appeared many times. This sequence joins TRBV18 and TRBJ2-7; TRBD1 matches 7 bases. Germline trimming cut 3 bases from V and 0 bases from J; bases unmatched to any gene: 2. This CDR3 is 14 amino acids long. Per the germline V gene, CDR1 is KGHSH and CDR2 is LQKENI. Here the CDR3 reads CASSPWTGSYEQYF. The CDR3 DNA is TGTGCCAGCTCACCCTGGACAGGCTCCTACGAGCAGTACTTC.

This clone was observed a few times. The V and J genes are TRBV5-1 and TRBJ1-2; 8 bases match TRBD1. In germline, CDR1 is SGHRS, CDR2 YFSETQ. The CDR3 extends over 15 amino acids. Germline trimming cut 4 bases from V and 5 bases from J; bases unmatched to any gene: 10. The CDR3: CASSRQGRADYGYTF. Written as DNA, the CDR3 is TGCGCCAGCAGCCGACAGGGGCGCGCGGATTATGGCTACACCTTC.

Worth noting for this clone: The identical CDR3 is also encoded by other nucleotide sequences in the sample. The chain uses TRBV5-4 and TRBJ1-2; the D is unclear. CDR1 SGHNT and CDR2 YYREEE come from the germline V gene (reference sequence). The CDR3 loop spans 12 amino acids. V was trimmed by 4 bases and J by 4 bases, leaving 8 bases between them. The CDR3 sequence: CASSPDGYGYTF. The CDR3 nucleotides read TGTGCCAGCAGCCCGGACGGCTATGGCTACACCTTC.

This clone has a handful of counts. This chain joins TRBV11-3 and TRBJ2-3, with no clear D. Trimming took 5 bases from V and 3 from J, leaving 9 bases between them. The CDR3 runs to 13 residues. Germline values: CDR1 SGHNT, CDR2 YENEEA. The CDR3 sequence: CASSPLRTDTQYF. As DNA, the CDR3 is TGTGCCAGCAGCCCCCTCCGGACAGATACGCAGTATTTT.

In its sample, this clone was seen many times. The rearrangement joins TRBV10-3 to TRBJ2-3; 11 nucleotides line up with TRBD2. CDR3 length: 15 residues. Germline assignment: CDR1 ENHRY and CDR2 SYGVKD. Trimming at V came to 7 bases and at J to 2 bases, leaving 5 bases not matched to a gene. The CDR3 reads CAINLAGGSTDTQYF. Here the CDR3 DNA reads TGTGCCATCAACCTAGCGGGAGGTTCCACAGATACGCAGTATTTT.

This clone was detected only a few times. V usage is TRBV11-2 and J usage is TRBJ2-3; D is unclear. Trimming pared 5 bases from V and 1 base from J, leaving 10 bases between. Germline lookup yields CDR1 SGHAT and CDR2 FQNNGV. This CDR3 has 14 amino acids. The DNA for the CDR3 is TGTGCCAGCAGCCCCCTGACGGGCACAGATACGCAGTATTTT. Encoded protein: CASSPLTGTDTQYF.

This clone has ten or more counts. V usage is TRBV14 and J usage is TRBJ1-2; D gene ambiguous. The CDR3 has 16 amino acids. In germline, CDR1 is SGHDN, CDR2 FVKESK. V lost 4 bases and J 1 base, leaving 16 bases between the germline ends. Written as DNA, the CDR3 is TGTGCCAGCAGCCCGCTCTCGGCAGGTATTAACTATGGCTACACCTTC. Protein: CASSPLSAGINYGYTF.

DNA for the CDR3: TGTGCCTCCGTAGGGAGCGATACGCAGTATTTT. It translates to CASVGSDTQYF. The J gene is TRBJ2-3, the V gene TRBV11-3, with D perhaps TRBD2 (5 bases). This CDR3 is 11 amino acids long. V was pared by 11 bases and J by 6 bases, with 12 bases between. Germline CDR1 reads SGHNT; CDR2 reads YENEEA. Full variable domain (rest looked up from reference TRBV11-3 and TRBJ2-3): EAGVVQSPRYKIIEKKQPVAFWCNPISGHNTLYWYLQNLGQGPELLIRYENEEAVDDSQLPKDRFSAERLKGVDSTLKIQPAELGDSAVYLCASVGSDTQYFGPGTRLTVL.

This clone was found a few times. One junction end disagrees with the germline gene, perhaps due to a read error. The CDR3 loop reads CASSLSSEQYF. For the CDR3, the DNA is TGTGCCAGCAGCTTGTCCTCCGAGCAGTACTTC. This sequence joins TRBV5-4 and TRBJ2-7; D is ambiguous. Germline-derived CDR1 and CDR2 are SGHNT and YYREEE (reference sequence). The CDR3 extends over 11 amino acids.

V gene TRBV11-2 combines with J gene TRBJ2-1, with D perhaps TRBD2 (5 bases). Germline V gene lookup returns CDR1 SGHAT and CDR2 FQNNGV. V lost 5 bases, J lost 8 bases, and 16 bases lay in between. CDR3 length equals 14 residues. CDR3 DNA sequence: TGTGCCAGCAGCGGGGTAGAGGGCGAGGATGAGCAGTTCTTC. Translated: CASSGVEGEDEQFF.

This clone has only a few counts. V is TRBV6-5 and J is TRBJ2-7, with a weak D call TRBD2 (5 bases). Per the germline V gene, CDR1 is MNHEY and CDR2 is SVGAGI. V was shortened by 2 bases and J by 3 bases, with 8 bases between the two germline ends. The CDR3 contains 13 residues. The DNA of the CDR3 is TGTGCCAGCAGTTACGGAGGCCACTACGAGCAGTACTTC. Its translation is CASSYGGHYEQYF.

The rearrangement joins TRBV11-2 to TRBJ1-2, with 7 bases matching TRBD1. The V segment lost 6 bases and the J segment 2 bases; nucleotides outside the gene matches: 6. In germline, CDR1 is SGHAT, CDR2 FQNNGV. The CDR3 length is 14 residues. CDR3 DNA: TGTGCCAGCAGACCGGACAGGATCAACTATGGCTACACCTTC. Residues: CASRPDRINYGYTF.

The rearrangement links TRBV28 to TRBJ2-7; D gene uncertain. The CDR3 loop spans 15 amino acids. Trimming stripped 4 bases from V and 2 bases from J, with 15 bases between. Germline-derived CDR1 and CDR2 are MDHEN and SYDVKM. As DNA, the CDR3 is TGTGCCAGCAGTTCTGTCCATCCGGAACCCTACGAGCAGTACTTC. This sequence encodes CASSSVHPEPYEQYF.

The gene calls are TRBV7-9 and TRBJ2-1, with TRBD2 identical over 14 bases. This CDR3 has 16 amino acids. V dropped 5 bases and J dropped 7; count of bases not matched to a gene: 7. Per germline, CDR1 SEHNR and CDR2 FQNEAQ (reference sequence). For the CDR3, the DNA is TGTGCCAGCAGCCCTCCGGGACTAGCGGGAGTGAATGAGCAGTTCTTC. The encoded protein is CASSPPGLAGVNEQFF. Supplemented by reference TRBV7-9 and TRBJ2-1, the full variable domain reads DTGVSQNPRHKITKRGQNVTFRCDPISEHNRLYWYRQTLGQGPEFLTYFQNEAQLEKSRLLSDRFSAERPKGSFSTLEIQRTEQGDSAMYLCASSPPGLAGVNEQFFGPGTRLTVL.

This clone showed up just a few times. The V and J genes are TRBV9 and TRBJ2-7, with 7 bases fitting TRBD1. Germline V lookup: CDR1 SGDLS, CDR2 YYNGEE. The CDR3 is 15 residues long. The ends lost 4 bases at V and 0 bases at J; junction bases unmatched: 7. Written as DNA, the CDR3 is TGTGCCAGCAGCCCACAGACAGGGTTCTCCTACGAGCAGTACTTC. Its protein is CASSPQTGFSYEQYF.